These 2 T cell receptor beta chains originate from one sample sequenced in a study of T cell responses to AZD1222 COVID-19 vaccine. Generated by immunoSEQ multiplex PCR, the TCRdb table keeps only in-frame clones and is missing some. Of some 140,000 clones listed, over 90% are singletons. This specimen consisted of peripheral blood, obtained on day 0 of AZD1222 vaccination. The source of these receptors is an adult in good health.

This chain links TRBV5-6 with TRBJ1-1; D is uncertain. Trimming pared 4 bases from V and 1 base from J, leaving 17 bases between. CDR1 is SGHDT and CDR2 is YYEEEE in the germline V gene. This CDR3 comprises 16 residues. CDR3: CASSRKWAWGNTEAFF. Written as DNA, the CDR3 is TGTGCCAGCAGCCGAAAATGGGCCTGGGGGAACACTGAAGCTTTCTTT. Using reference TRBV5-6 and TRBJ1-1 for the parts outside the CDR3, the full variable domain is DAGVTQSPTHLIKTRGQQVTLRCSPKSGHDTVSWYQQALGQGPQFIFQYYEEEERQRGNFPDRFSGHQFPNYSSELNVNALLLGDSALYLCASSRKWAWGNTEAFFGQGTRLTVV.

This clone came up once. The gene calls are TRBV6-5 and TRBJ1-3; the D gene is possibly TRBD1 (5 bases). CDR3 length equals 14 residues. Trimming left V 2 bases short and J 4 bases short, with 9 bases between. In germline, CDR1 is MNHEY, CDR2 SVGAGI. The CDR3 reads CASSYERQGNTIYF. The CDR3 DNA sequence: TGTGCCAGCAGTTACGAGAGACAGGGAAACACCATATATTTT.